The 8 T cell receptor beta chains given below trace back to one sample, sequenced in a study of T cells in Graves' hyperthyroidism and ophthalmopathy. There were TCR beta CDR3 regions amplified from RNA transcripts. TCR CDR3 underwent first-round RT-PCR with the HTBI primer set. Each CDR3 protein gets one entry after TCRdb re-called the multiplex PCR reads with MiXCR. Of about 400,000 distinct CDR3 sequences in the sample, 11% to 15% were seen once. The sample consisted of blood. The receptors stem from a man aged 45 to 65 with Graves' ophthalmopathy.

This clonotype was found many times. The chain uses TRBV29-1 and TRBJ2-1, with 9 bases lining up with TRBD1. J lost 8 bases, V lost 1 base, and 12 bases had no gene match. CDR3 length: 16 amino acids. Germline CDR1 is SQVTM and CDR2 is ANQGSEA. This CDR3 reads CSVEGQDRGTVDEQFF. DNA for the CDR3: TGCAGCGTTGAAGGCCAGGACAGGGGAACGGTGGATGAGCAGTTCTTC.

This clonotype was counted only a few times. This sequence joins TRBV14 and TRBJ2-1; 7 positions agree with TRBD1. V dropped 4 bases and J dropped 7; count of bases not matched to a gene: 16. The CDR3 is made up of 17 amino acids. Looked up from germline, CDR1 is SGHDN and CDR2 is FVKESK. The CDR3 spells CASSRVLDRVIGNEQFF. The CDR3, as DNA: TGTGCCAGCAGCCGAGTATTAGACAGGGTTATTGGGAATGAGCAGTTCTTC.

With regard to this clonotype: One end of the junction varies from germline; a read error may be responsible. The chain couples TRBV7-9 to TRBJ2-3; D gene ambiguous. Germline CDR1 and CDR2: SEHNR and FQNEAQ (reference sequence). The CDR3 is made up of 15 amino acids. This CDR3 reads CATSRDFSVGDTQYF. In DNA, the CDR3 is TGTGCCACCAGCAGAGATTTTAGTGTTGGAGATACGCAGTATTTT.

This clonotype was found a few times. This chain links TRBV7-9 with TRBJ2-1; 10 nucleotides match TRBD2. V was pared by 5 bases and J by 3 bases, with 7 bases of the junction left unmatched. The CDR3 consists of 16 residues. In germline, CDR1 is SEHNR, CDR2 FQNEAQ (reference sequence). As DNA, the CDR3 is TGTGCCAGCAGCCCATTAGCGGGAGGCAGCTACAATGAGCAGTTCTTC. The encoded protein is CASSPLAGGSYNEQFF.

This chain connects TRBV6-1 to TRBJ1-4; D is ambiguous. The germline gives CDR1 MNHNS, CDR2 SASEGT. Trimming stripped 3 bases from V and 7 bases from J, with 12 bases between. This CDR3 region has 14 residues. This CDR3 reads CASSEGLAPEKLFF. As DNA, the CDR3 is TGTGCCAGCAGTGAGGGTCTGGCGCCTGAAAAACTGTTTTTT.

This clonotype was recorded a few times. This chain connects TRBV10-3 to TRBJ1-1; TRBD1 matches at 10 bases. CDR1 ENHRY and CDR2 SYGVKD come from the germline V gene. The V and J ends lost 0 bases and 8 bases, in that order; junction bases with no gene match: 6. CDR3 length: 15 residues. This chain's CDR3 is CAISESIGTGAEAFF. The CDR3 DNA is TGTGCCATCAGTGAGTCGATTGGGACAGGGGCCGAAGCTTTCTTT.

This clonotype was found many times. The rearrangement uses TRBV2 and TRBJ1-2, with TRBD1 as a possible D gene (5 bases). The CDR3 covers 13 residues. Germline CDR1 is SNHLY and CDR2 is FYNNEI. V gave up 4 bases and J gave up 5 bases, with 11 bases separating them. The CDR3 bases are TGTGCCAGCAGTGGGGGCGGAGGATATGGCTACACCTTC. Residues: CASSGGGGYGYTF.

This clonotype has ten or more counts. The chain recombines TRBV20-1 with TRBJ2-7, with D maybe TRBD1 (6 bases). V shed 5 bases and J shed 1 base, with 15 bases lying between them. Per the germline V gene, CDR1 is DFQATT and CDR2 is SNEGSKA (reference sequence). This CDR3 has 14 residues. The CDR3 here is CSADPGQRSYEQYF. CDR3 in DNA: TGCAGTGCTGACCCCGGACAGAGATCCTACGAGCAGTACTTC.